The 7 T cell receptor beta chains presented below share a single source sample, sequenced in a study of CD8 T cells in Susac syndrome. It was with random hexamers that about 0.45 to 1 ug RNA was reverse transcribed. In TCRdb, the immunoSEQ multiplex PCR reads were re-called with MiXCR into one record per CDR3 protein. Of some 77,000 distinct CDR3 sequences in the sample, around 93% were seen once. What was sequenced was CD4+ T cells from PBMCs. The receptors here all came from a human donor with Susac syndrome.

The V and J genes are TRBV20-1 and TRBJ2-5, with 8 bases matching TRBD2. This CDR3 is 11 amino acids long. J was trimmed by 5 bases and V by 5 bases; bases with no gene match: 1. In germline, CDR1 is DFQATT, CDR2 SNEGSKA (reference sequence). CDR3 nucleotide sequence: TGCAGTGCTGCTAGCGGGGAGACCCAGTACTTC. Its translation is CSAASGETQYF.

This chain uses TRBV10-3 with TRBJ2-4, with unresolved D. V was pared by 0 bases and J by 0 bases, with 18 bases between. In germline, CDR1 is ENHRY, CDR2 SYGVKD. The CDR3 is made up of 19 amino acids. CDR3 DNA: TGTGCCATCAGTGAGTCAAGGGCAGAGGACGCACTAGCCAAAAACATTCAGTACTTC. It is translated as CAISESRAEDALAKNIQYF.

The chain couples TRBV5-1 to TRBJ2-3; TRBD2 aligns across 13 bases. This CDR3 comprises 17 residues. Per germline, CDR1 SGHRS and CDR2 YFSETQ. V shed 4 bases, J shed 0 bases, and the junction held 5 bases outside the gene matches. CDR3 sequence (DNA): TGCGCCAGCAGCGAGACTAGCGGGAGGAGGAGCACAGATACGCAGTATTTT. It encodes CASSETSGRRSTDTQYF.

The chain has TRBV30 and TRBJ1-2; D may be TRBD1 (5 bases). V dropped 5 bases and J dropped 2 bases, with 9 bases sitting between them. The CDR3 extends over 12 amino acids. Germline values: CDR1 GTSNPN, CDR2 SVGIG (reference sequence). The CDR3 region is CAWGRANYGYTF. Written as DNA, the CDR3 is TGTGCCTGGGGCAGGGCGAACTATGGCTACACCTTC. Using reference TRBV30 and TRBJ1-2 for the parts outside the CDR3, the full variable domain is SQTIHQWPATLVQPVGSPLSLECTVEGTSNPNLYWYRQAAGRGLQLLFYSVGIGQISSEVPQNLSASRPQDRQFILSSKKLLLSDSGFYLCAWGRANYGYTFGSGTRLTVV.

The chain employs TRBV7-2 and TRBJ2-3; D might be TRBD1 or TRBD2, each matching 5 bases. This CDR3 is built from 15 residues. Germline-derived CDR1 and CDR2 are SGHTA and FQGNSA. With 7 bases removed from V and 3 bases from J, the gap between germline ends came to 17 bases. The CDR3 sequence: CASNPGTGGTDTQYF. The CDR3 region has the DNA TGTGCCAGCAACCCCGGGACGGGTGGTACAGATACGCAGTATTTT.

This sequence joins TRBV20-1 and TRBJ2-5, with 11 bases aligning to TRBD2. Germline V lookup: CDR1 DFQATT, CDR2 SNEGSKA (reference sequence). V was clipped by 0 bases and J by 2 bases; unmatched bases: 8. This CDR3 has 17 amino acids. The CDR3 protein is CSARDSLAGGKQETQYF. As DNA, the CDR3 is TGCAGTGCTAGAGACAGCCTAGCGGGGGGTAAACAAGAGACCCAGTACTTC.

The chain couples TRBV2 to TRBJ1-6, with 9 bases fitting TRBD1. The germline V gene has CDR1 SNHLY and CDR2 FYNNEI. This CDR3 comprises 16 residues. The V segment lost 7 bases and the J segment 5 bases; nucleotides outside the gene matches: 9. This CDR3 is CASILQGALNNSPLHF. The DNA of the CDR3 is TGTGCCAGCATTCTACAGGGGGCGCTAAATAATTCACCCCTCCACTTT.